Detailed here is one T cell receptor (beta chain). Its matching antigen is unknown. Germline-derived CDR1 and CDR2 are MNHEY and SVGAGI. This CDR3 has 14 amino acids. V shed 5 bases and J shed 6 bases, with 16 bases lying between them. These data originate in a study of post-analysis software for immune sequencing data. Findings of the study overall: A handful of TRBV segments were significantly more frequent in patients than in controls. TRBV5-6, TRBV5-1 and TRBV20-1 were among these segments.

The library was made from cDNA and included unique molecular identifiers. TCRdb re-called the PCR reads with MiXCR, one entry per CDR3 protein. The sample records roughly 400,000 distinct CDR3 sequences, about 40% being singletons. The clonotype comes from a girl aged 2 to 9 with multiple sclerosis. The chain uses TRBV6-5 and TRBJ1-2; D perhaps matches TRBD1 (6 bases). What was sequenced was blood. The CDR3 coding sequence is TGTGCCAGCAGTGGGACAAAAGTCTTGGATGGCTACACCTTC. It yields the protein CASSGTKVLDGYTF.